This T cell receptor beta chain emerged from a study of T-cell reconstitution after alpha-beta-depleted transplantation in children. Whole-study findings and limits: Approximately two months post-transplant, alpha-beta T cells reportedly originated from several hundred expanded graft clones. Some patients' high day-60 TCRbeta diversity was traced to surviving recipient T cells and thymic progenitors. Counts and diversity of T cells one year after transplant came mostly from newly produced T cells.

To note about this clonotype: As yet, its antigen is unknown.

This sample's TCRbeta library carried unique molecular identifier barcodes. TCRdb re-called the PCR reads through MiXCR, storing one row per CDR3 protein. Among around 800,000 distinct CDR3 sequences listed, less than 20% were seen once. The CDR3 extends over 14 amino acids. V gave up 5 bases and J gave up 0 bases; unmatched junction bases: 6. The V gene's germline CDR1 is DFQATT and CDR2 SNEGSKA (reference sequence). This chain joins TRBV20-1 and TRBJ2-7; 8 positions agree with TRBD2. The sequencing used PBMCs, mostly from graft donor cells, collected 360 days after TCRalphabeta/CD19-depleted stem cell transplant. The receptor was isolated from a male patient between 10 and 17 years old who had a stem cell transplant for acute lymphoblastic leukemia, so the T cells may come from the graft donor. CDR3: CSAVGSGTSYEQYF. The CDR3 bases are TGCAGTGCTGTCGGTAGCGGGACCTCCTACGAGCAGTACTTC.